The entry below describes one T cell receptor beta chain. What it binds is not known. The source of the sample is a study of metastatic and nonmetastatic thyroid tumors. Study results and limitations: Benign nodules reportedly had significantly lower TCR beta diversity than malignant thyroid tumors in blood and tumor.

Original data processing: Building a distant-metastasis classifier for papillary thyroid cancer drew on CDR3 differences across clinicopathological groups. MiXCR reprocessed the PCR reads for TCRdb. TCRdb, rather than the study authors, made the V and J calls. The data contain approximately 8,500 clones, about a quarter of them singletons. The CDR3 has 17 residues. The V gene end was trimmed by 3 bases and the J gene end by 2 bases; junction bases not matched to a gene: 9. Germline loops: CDR1 LGHNA, CDR2 YSLEER. Before thyroid surgery, none of the patients had received any treatment. The sample was tumor tissue. The TCR originated in a female donor with papillary thyroid cancer or a benign thyroid nodule (not recorded which). Some clones in this sample may be carry-over from other donors' samples. J is TRBJ2-1 and V is TRBV4-3, with TRBD1 matching over 8 bases. The CDR3 loop reads CASSQATVTGAYNEQFF. DNA of the CDR3: TGCGCCAGCAGCCAGGCAACCGTGACAGGGGCCTACAATGAGCAGTTCTTC.